One and the same sample provided the 13 T cell receptor beta chains below, sequenced in a study of blood T cell repertoires in COVID-19 (dated by TCRdb to about 2020). The library was made by the immunoSEQ multiplex PCR assay. In TCRdb, the immuneACCESS table is reduced to in-frame sequences with V and J assigned. These tables do not hold every clone; where another copy was compared, an unresolved V gene accounts for under half, and the others remain unexplained. A total of 76,000 or so clones appear in this sample, 86% of them only once. The ten largest clonotypes hold about 15% of the sample. The sequenced sample was peripheral blood. These receptor sequences come from a man at least 80 years old in a cohort sampled during active COVID-19.

This chain links TRBV29-1 with TRBJ1-2, with D perhaps TRBD1 (5 bases). The CDR3 covers 15 residues. CDR1 and CDR2 (germline): SQVTM, ANQGSEA. Trimming pared 0 bases from V and 1 base from J, leaving 12 bases between. The CDR3 here is CSVEDPGVINYGYTF. DNA of the CDR3: TGCAGCGTTGAAGATCCGGGGGTGATTAACTATGGCTACACCTTC.

There are many counts of this clone. The genes are TRBV6-5 and TRBJ2-2; TRBD1 agrees at 7 bases. In germline, CDR1 is MNHEY, CDR2 SVGAGI. CDR3 length equals 14 residues. J lost 7 bases, V lost 6 bases, and 8 bases had no gene match. The CDR3 here is CASRSRGLGGELFF. The CDR3 DNA follows: TGTGCCAGCAGATCTAGGGGGCTCGGCGGGGAGCTGTTTTTT.

The genes are TRBV24-1 and TRBJ2-5; no definite D call. The V gene lost 4 bases and the J gene lost 4 bases, with 3 bases spanning the gap. There are 11 residues in the CDR3. Germline CDR1 reads KGHDR; CDR2 reads SFDVKD. DNA for the CDR3: TGTGCCACCAGTGACTTAGAGACCCAGTACTTC. Translating gives CATSDLETQYF.

V is TRBV28 and J is TRBJ2-7; 9 bases match TRBD1. There are 14 residues in the CDR3. Germline V lookup: CDR1 MDHEN, CDR2 SYDVKM. The J segment lost 6 bases and the V segment lost 5 bases, leaving 8 bases of the junction unmatched. Here the CDR3 reads CASSTRDRVGEQYV. The CDR3 region has the DNA TGTGCCAGCAGTACCCGGGACAGGGTTGGCGAGCAGTACGTC.

Notes on this clone: The same CDR3 can be traced to other DNA sequences in this sample. This chain connects TRBV5-4 to TRBJ1-2, with D possibly TRBD1 on 5 matching bases. Germline CDR1 reads SGHNT; CDR2 reads YYREEE (reference sequence). The CDR3 is made up of 13 amino acids. V lost 4 bases to trimming and J lost 1 base, with 8 bases between them. The CDR3 reads CASSRTGNYGYTF. Here the CDR3 DNA reads TGTGCCAGCAGCCGCACAGGTAACTATGGCTACACCTTC.

The rearrangement joins TRBV4-3 to TRBJ2-7, with D tentatively TRBD2 (6 bases). Deletions cut 0 bases from V and 1 base from J, with 10 bases between. From germline, CDR1 is LGHNA and CDR2 YSLEER. CDR3 length: 15 amino acids. The CDR3 protein is CASSQDRDSSYEQYF. In DNA, the CDR3 is TGCGCCAGCAGCCAAGATCGGGACTCGTCCTACGAGCAGTACTTC.

This chain joins TRBV6-4 and TRBJ1-1; D gene uncertain. CDR1 is MRHNA, CDR2 SNTAGT, per germline. Trimming pared 5 bases from V and 4 bases from J, leaving 14 bases between. This CDR3 contains 14 residues. The CDR3 DNA follows: TGTGCCAGCAGTTCTAGCGCCTCGATCACTGAAGCTTTCTTT. Translation: CASSSSASITEAFF.

The rearrangement joins TRBV2 to TRBJ1-5; unclear D gene. V lost 7 bases, J lost 1 base, and 11 bases lay in between. Germline V gene lookup returns CDR1 SNHLY and CDR2 FYNNEI. The CDR3 has 14 residues. CDR3 DNA sequence: TGTGCCAGCACCGGGGATCAAAGCAATCAGCCCCAGCATTTT. Protein product: CASTGDQSNQPQHF.

The V call is TRBV9, the J call TRBJ2-1; no firm D call. CDR3 size: 12 residues. Between the trimmed V and J ends, which lost 0 bases and 8 bases, there was a span of 6 bases. Germline CDR1 reads SGDLS; CDR2 reads YYNGEE. The DNA for the CDR3 is TGTGCCAGCAGCGTAGGTTTCGATGAGCAGTTCTTC. Protein sequence: CASSVGFDEQFF.

Turning to this clone: The junction shows a germline mismatch at one end, possibly a read error. The chain couples TRBV18 to TRBJ2-2; 7 bases map to TRBD1. The CDR3 runs to 16 residues. Germline CDR1 and CDR2: KGHSH and LQKENI. CDR3 amino acids: CASSPLSGGYTGELFF. The CDR3 bases are TGTGCCAGCTCCCCACTTTCAGGGGGATACACCGGGGAGCTGTTTTTT.

This clone occurred once. The rearrangement links TRBV2 to TRBJ1-6; D possibly corresponds to TRBD1 (6 bases). The germline V gene encodes CDR1 SNHLY and CDR2 FYNNEI. There are 15 residues in the CDR3. V lost 6 bases and J 7 bases, leaving 16 bases between the germline ends. The DNA of the CDR3 is TGTGCCAGCAGAATACAGACAGGTCTCAATTCACCCCTCCACTTT. Protein: CASRIQTGLNSPLHF.

This chain links TRBV12-3 or TRBV12-4 with TRBJ1-2; the D gene is possibly TRBD1 (6 bases). Deletions cut 3 bases from V and 6 bases from J, with 11 bases between. The CDR3 loop spans 13 amino acids. The CDR3 sequence is CASSFNRANGYTF. CDR3 DNA sequence: TGTGCCAGCAGTTTTAACAGGGCGAATGGCTACACCTTC.

The sample holds one count of this clone. J is TRBJ1-6 and V is TRBV6-5; D is perhaps TRBD1 (5 bases). The CDR3 extends over 13 amino acids. Germline values: CDR1 MNHEY, CDR2 SVGAGI. Between the trimmed V and J ends, which lost 6 bases and 7 bases, there was a span of 10 bases. CDR3 nucleotide sequence: TGTGCCAGCAGAGGACAAGGAAATTCACCCCTCCACTTT. Translation gives CASRGQGNSPLHF.